The TCR beta chain described here comes from a study of blood T cell repertoires in COVID-19 (dated by TCRdb to 2018 to 2020). Context from the whole study: Collaborator samples came from the United States, Italy and Spain and covered acute and convalescent phases of COVID-19. The prospective study material was composed of cDNA or gDNA derived from T cells, B-cell-depleted T cells, or PBMCs. Samples were obtained from the ongoing ImmuneRACE study (first 160 participants) and from some 1,200 subjects provided by 6 global collaborators. The repertoires were released in a freely available public database intended as a resource for research on the immune response to SARS-CoV-2. Sample metadata almost always included a de-identified subject ID, COVID-19 status, age in years and sex. Subjects who had been exposed to COVID-19, were actively infected with it, or had recovered from it provided the deeply sampled blood TCRbeta repertoires that made up the dataset. Where available, HLA class I and class II types were taken from metadata supplied by the sample provider and were not determined by assay-based typing.

Deletion took 3 bases off V and 5 bases off J, with a span of 13 bases between the germline ends. The CDR3 starts with the cysteine, ends with the phenylalanine, and has 15 residues. Left in the record is the CDR3 DNA by itself, 45 bases read in frame from the first base. The germline V gene (reference sequence) specifies SEHNR as CDR1 and FQNEAQ as CDR2. TCRbeta CDR3 regions were amplified from genomic DNA by means of the immunoSEQ Assay, a bias-controlled multiplex PCR. As for the authors' bioinformatics: Nucleated cell counts per sample were estimated from amplification of reference gene primers within the assay. To quantify the absolute abundance of each unique TCRbeta CDR3 rearrangement, sequence reads were collapsed and filtered. Productive Simpson clonality was computed per sample as the square root of Simpson's diversity index over productive rearrangements. Imported from immuneACCESS, the table was reduced by TCRdb to in-frame sequences with V and J called. These copies leave out some clones; in studies compared against another copy, an unresolved V gene accounts for under half, and the cause of the remainder is not known. That table is the source of V, J and clone size, and D and trimming were worked out from the DNA. For this sample there are 150,000 to 200,000 clones; around 80% appear just once. In total, the top ten clones hold approximately 15% of the sample.

A few counts support this clone. Its target antigen remains unknown. Per-base qualities were not stored, and no clone one base away is much larger. In the prospective study, participants were about 18 to 95 years old, resided in about 25 geographic areas of the United States, and were enrolled through a virtual design. In the prospective study, participants were assigned to cohorts based on the clinical history participants reported in a screening survey and a study questionnaire. Exposed participants had been in contact, within 2 weeks of entering the study, with a person who had a PCR-confirmed or clinician-diagnosed case of COVID-19. In the prospective study, whole blood, serum and a nasopharyngeal or oropharyngeal swab were collected from each participant by mobile phlebotomists. Over an approximately 2-month period, participants in the prospective study had the option of providing additional blood draws and questionnaires. Prospective study blood samples were shipped either frozen or at room temperature before DNA extraction.

What the work shows at the level of the full study, not this receptor alone: How much clinical and demographic metadata was included differed by source and by participant, and the metadata was provided uncurated.

Sample: PBMCs or T cells enriched from blood (not recorded which). The sequence was collected from a man aged 60 to 75 who had been exposed to COVID-19. The chain was built from TRBV7-9 and TRBJ2-2; the D gene lacks a confident call. CDR3 sequence: CASSFETYRTGELFF. The DNA is as follows: TGTGCCAGCAGCTTCGAGACTTACCGTACCGGGGAGCTGTTTTTT.